This T cell receptor (beta chain) comes out of a study of cytomegalovirus exposure and HLA in healthy donors. Study-wide results and caveats: The later analysis indicated that the majority of CMV-associated TCR beta chains appeared HLA-restricted. A list of 150 to 200 TCR beta chains associated with cytomegalovirus was given. CMV serostatus stood as the only immune exposure information on hand.

Germline loops: CDR1 SGHDT, CDR2 YYEEEE. Trimming removed 0 bases from V and 3 bases from J, with 21 bases in between. This CDR3 comprises 18 residues. This clone has just a few counts. Its antigen is not identified. PCR amplification relied on 60 Vbeta primers (plus 13 Jbeta primers). Clones were sequenced by immunoSEQ multiplex PCR, and TCRdb holds only the in-frame ones, with some missing. The sample consists of 120,000 or so clones, less than 80% of them appearing once. Healthy bone marrow donors made up the donors. This receptor was taken from a man younger than 40 in good health and CMV-seronegative. What was sequenced was PBMCs. The V gene is TRBV5-6, the J gene TRBJ1-2; perhaps TRBD1 as D (5 bases). Here the CDR3 DNA reads TGTGCCAGCAGCTTGGCCAGGCGTTGGACACCTGTCGACTATGGCTACACCTTC. Translation gives CASSLARRWTPVDYGYTF.